This T cell receptor beta chain was sequenced for a study of beta chain features in type 1 diabetes. Looked up from germline, CDR1 is MDHEN and CDR2 is SYDVKM. The CDR3 has 20 amino acids. J was trimmed by 3 bases and V by 5 bases; bases with no gene match: 18. Expressed TCRB transcripts got sequenced, as all isolated RNA was reverse transcribed. Each sample of naive, central memory or regulatory T cells had, on average, roughly 3.4 million reads. Profiling relied on immunoSEQ multiplex PCR, and the TCRdb table lists in-frame clones only, not all of them. The table has 350,000 to 450,000 clones, over 13% seen once. Donors contributed one heparinised blood draw apiece, averaging roughly 100 mL.

This chain links TRBV28 with TRBJ2-4; 11 positions agree with TRBD1. Sequencing used naive CD4+ T cells from blood. The clonotype comes from a woman aged 18 to 35 in good health. The CDR3 here is CASSPRAGTGGPKYKNIQYF. The CDR3 DNA follows: TGTGCCAGCAGTCCCCGGGCGGGGACAGGGGGACCGAAGTACAAAAACATTCAGTACTTC.